This TCR beta chain originates from a study of control samples from healthy donors and cancer patients. Only in-frame clones appear in the TCRdb table, and some are missing; sequencing was by immunoSEQ multiplex PCR. The table lists about 60,000 clones, 90% of them singletons, with roughly 1.2% in the top ten. The CDR3 covers 15 residues. Germline-derived CDR1 and CDR2 are SGHTA and FQGTGA. V shed 2 bases and J shed 2 bases, with 13 bases lying between them. This TCR derives from a woman aged 45-60 years with colorectal cancer. The sequenced material came from PBMCs. The chain recombines TRBV7-3 with TRBJ2-7; D possibly uses TRBD1 or TRBD2 (6 bases each). The CDR3 DNA reads as TGTGCCAGCAGCTTATACTCCGGGGGCACCTACGAGCAGTACTTC. Protein product: CASSLYSGGTYEQYF.